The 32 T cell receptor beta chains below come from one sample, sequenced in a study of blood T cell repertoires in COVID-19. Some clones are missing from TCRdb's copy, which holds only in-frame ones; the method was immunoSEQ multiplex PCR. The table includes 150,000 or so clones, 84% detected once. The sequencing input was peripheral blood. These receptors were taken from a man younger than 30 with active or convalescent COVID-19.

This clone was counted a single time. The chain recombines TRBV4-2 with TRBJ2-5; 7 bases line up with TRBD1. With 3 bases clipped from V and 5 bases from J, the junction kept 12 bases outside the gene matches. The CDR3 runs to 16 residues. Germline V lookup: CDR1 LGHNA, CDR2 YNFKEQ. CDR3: CASSHGSDRSSETQYF. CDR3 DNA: TGTGCCAGCAGCCACGGCTCGGACAGGTCTTCTGAGACCCAGTACTTC.

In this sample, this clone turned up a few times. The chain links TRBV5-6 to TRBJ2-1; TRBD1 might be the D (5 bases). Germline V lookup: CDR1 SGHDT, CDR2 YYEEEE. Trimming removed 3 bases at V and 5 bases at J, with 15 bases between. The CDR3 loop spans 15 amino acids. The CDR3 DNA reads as TGTGCCAGCAGCTCCTCCCAGGGTTTACACAATGAGCAGTTCTTC. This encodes CASSSSQGLHNEQFF.

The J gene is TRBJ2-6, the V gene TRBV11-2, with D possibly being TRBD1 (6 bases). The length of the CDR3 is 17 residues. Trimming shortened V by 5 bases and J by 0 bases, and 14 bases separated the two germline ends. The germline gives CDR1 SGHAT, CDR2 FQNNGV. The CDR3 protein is CASSLQGRFSGANVLTF. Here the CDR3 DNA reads TGTGCCAGCAGCCTACAGGGAAGATTCTCTGGGGCCAACGTCCTGACTTTC.

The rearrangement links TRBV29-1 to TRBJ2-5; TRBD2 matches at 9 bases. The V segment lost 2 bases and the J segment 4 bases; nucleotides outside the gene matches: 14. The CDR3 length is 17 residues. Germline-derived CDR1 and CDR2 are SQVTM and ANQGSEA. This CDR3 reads CSVEWFWREGHAETQYF. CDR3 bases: TGCAGCGTTGAATGGTTCTGGCGGGAGGGCCATGCAGAGACCCAGTACTTC.

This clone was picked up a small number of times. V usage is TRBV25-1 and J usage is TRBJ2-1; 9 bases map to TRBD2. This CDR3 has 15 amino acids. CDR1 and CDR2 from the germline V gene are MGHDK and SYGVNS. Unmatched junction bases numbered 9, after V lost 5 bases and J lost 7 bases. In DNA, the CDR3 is TGTGCCAGCAGTTTCCCGGGACTAGCCGGTAATGAGCAGTTCTTC. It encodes CASSFPGLAGNEQFF.

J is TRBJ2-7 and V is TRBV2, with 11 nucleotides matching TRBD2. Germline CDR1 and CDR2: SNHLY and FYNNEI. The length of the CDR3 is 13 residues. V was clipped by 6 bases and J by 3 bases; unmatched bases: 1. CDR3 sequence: CASRTSGVYEQYF. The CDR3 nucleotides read TGTGCCAGCAGGACTAGCGGGGTCTACGAGCAGTACTTC.

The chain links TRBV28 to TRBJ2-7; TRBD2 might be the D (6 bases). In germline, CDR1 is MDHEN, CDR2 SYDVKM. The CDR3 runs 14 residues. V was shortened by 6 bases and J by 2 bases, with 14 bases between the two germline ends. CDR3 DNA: TGTGCCAGCAGCTGGGGGGACGGGACCTACGAGCAGTACTTC. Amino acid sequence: CASSWGDGTYEQYF.

The CDR3 reads CASSPVNTGELFF. The CDR3 DNA reads as TGCGCCAGCAGTCCAGTGAACACCGGGGAGCTGTTTTTT. The gene calls are TRBV4-1 and TRBJ2-2, with D unresolved. Germline CDR1 is MGHRA and CDR2 is YSYEKL. Between the trimmed V and J ends, which lost 6 bases and 1 base, there was a span of 6 bases. CDR3 length: 13 residues.

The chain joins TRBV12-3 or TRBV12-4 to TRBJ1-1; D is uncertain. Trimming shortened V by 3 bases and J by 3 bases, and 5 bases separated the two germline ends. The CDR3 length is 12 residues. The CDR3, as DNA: TGTGCCAGCAGTTTTGGAGACACTGAAGCTTTCTTT. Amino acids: CASSFGDTEAFF.

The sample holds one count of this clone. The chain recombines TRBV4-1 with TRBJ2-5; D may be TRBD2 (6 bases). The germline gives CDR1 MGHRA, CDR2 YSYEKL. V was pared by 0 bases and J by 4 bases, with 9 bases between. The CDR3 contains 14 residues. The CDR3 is CASSQERGGETQYF. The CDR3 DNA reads TGCGCCAGCAGCCAAGAAAGGGGAGGAGAGACCCAGTACTTC.

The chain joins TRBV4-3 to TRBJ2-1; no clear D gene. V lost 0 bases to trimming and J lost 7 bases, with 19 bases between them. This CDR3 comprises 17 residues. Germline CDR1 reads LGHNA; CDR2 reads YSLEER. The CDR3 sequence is CASSQDLRRSLLNEQFF. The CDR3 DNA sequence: TGCGCCAGCAGCCAAGATCTTCGGCGGTCCCTTTTAAATGAGCAGTTCTTC.

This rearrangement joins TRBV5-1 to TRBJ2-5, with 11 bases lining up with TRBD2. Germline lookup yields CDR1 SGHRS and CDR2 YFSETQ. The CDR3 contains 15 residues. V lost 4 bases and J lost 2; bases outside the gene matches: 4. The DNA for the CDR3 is TGCGCCAGCAGCCACGGGACTAGCGGACAAGAGACCCAGTACTTC. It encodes CASSHGTSGQETQYF. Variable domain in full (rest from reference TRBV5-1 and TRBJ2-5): KAGVTQTPRYLIKTRGQQVTLSCSPISGHRSVSWYQQTPGQGLQFLFEYFSETQRNKGNFPGRFSGRQFSNSRSEMNVSTLELGDSALYLCASSHGTSGQETQYFGPGTRLLVL.

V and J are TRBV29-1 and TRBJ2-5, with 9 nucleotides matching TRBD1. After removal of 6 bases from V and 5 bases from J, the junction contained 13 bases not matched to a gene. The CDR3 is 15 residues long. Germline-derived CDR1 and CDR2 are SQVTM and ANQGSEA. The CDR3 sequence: CSVAPRTGAAETQYF. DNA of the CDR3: TGCAGCGTCGCCCCTAGGACAGGGGCGGCGGAGACCCAGTACTTC.

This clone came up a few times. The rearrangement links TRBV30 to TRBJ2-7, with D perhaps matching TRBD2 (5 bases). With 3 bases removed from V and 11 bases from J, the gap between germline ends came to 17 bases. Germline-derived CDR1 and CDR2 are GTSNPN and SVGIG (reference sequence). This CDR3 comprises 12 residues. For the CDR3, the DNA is TGTGCCTGGAGCGACGGCCGGGGTTTGGAGTACTTC. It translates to CAWSDGRGLEYF.

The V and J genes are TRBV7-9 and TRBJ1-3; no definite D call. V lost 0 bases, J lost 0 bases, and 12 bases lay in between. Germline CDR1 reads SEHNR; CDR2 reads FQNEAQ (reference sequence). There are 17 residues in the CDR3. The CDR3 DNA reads TGTGCCAGCAGCTTAGCGTTGGAGGCCTTCTCTGGAAACACCATATATTTT. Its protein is CASSLALEAFSGNTIYF.

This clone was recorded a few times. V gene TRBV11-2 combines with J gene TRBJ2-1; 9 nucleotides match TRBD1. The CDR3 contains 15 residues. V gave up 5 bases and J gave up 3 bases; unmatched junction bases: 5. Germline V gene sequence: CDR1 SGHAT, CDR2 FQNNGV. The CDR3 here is CASSVTGGNYNEQFF. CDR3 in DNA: TGTGCCAGCAGCGTGACAGGGGGAAACTACAATGAGCAGTTCTTC.

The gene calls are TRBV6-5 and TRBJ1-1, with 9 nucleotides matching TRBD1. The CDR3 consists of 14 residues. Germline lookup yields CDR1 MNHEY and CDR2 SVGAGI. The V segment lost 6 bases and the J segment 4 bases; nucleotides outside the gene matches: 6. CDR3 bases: TGTGCCAGCAGGGACAGGGGAGGAATCACTGAAGCTTTCTTT. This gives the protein CASRDRGGITEAFF.

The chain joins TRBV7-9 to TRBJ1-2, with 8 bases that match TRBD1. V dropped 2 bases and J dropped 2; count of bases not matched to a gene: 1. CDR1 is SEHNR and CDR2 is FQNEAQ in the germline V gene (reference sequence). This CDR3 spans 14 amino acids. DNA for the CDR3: TGTGCCAGCAGCTTACAGGGGGCAAACTATGGCTACACCTTC. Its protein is CASSLQGANYGYTF.

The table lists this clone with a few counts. CDR3 nucleotide sequence: TGTGCCAGCAGCCAGACAGTCTACGAGCAGTACTTC. Protein: CASSQTVYEQYF. The rearrangement joins TRBV7-9 to TRBJ2-7; D possibly corresponds to TRBD1 (5 bases). V was cut by 5 bases and J by 3 bases, with 8 bases left in between. The length of the CDR3 is 12 residues. The germline V gene encodes CDR1 SEHNR and CDR2 FQNEAQ (reference sequence).

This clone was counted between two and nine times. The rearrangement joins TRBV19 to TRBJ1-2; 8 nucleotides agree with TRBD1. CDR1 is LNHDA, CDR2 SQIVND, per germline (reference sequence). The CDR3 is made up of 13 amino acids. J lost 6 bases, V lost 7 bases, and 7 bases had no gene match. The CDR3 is CASTMTGVDGYTF. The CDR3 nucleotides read TGTGCCAGTACCATGACAGGGGTCGATGGCTACACCTTC.

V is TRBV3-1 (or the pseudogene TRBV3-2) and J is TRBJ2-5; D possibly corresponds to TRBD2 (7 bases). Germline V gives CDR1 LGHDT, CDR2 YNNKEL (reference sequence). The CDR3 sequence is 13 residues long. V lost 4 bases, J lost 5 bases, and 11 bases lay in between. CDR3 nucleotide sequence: TGTGCCAGCAGCCTCCGGGGGGCGGAGACCCAGTACTTC. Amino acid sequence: CASSLRGAETQYF.

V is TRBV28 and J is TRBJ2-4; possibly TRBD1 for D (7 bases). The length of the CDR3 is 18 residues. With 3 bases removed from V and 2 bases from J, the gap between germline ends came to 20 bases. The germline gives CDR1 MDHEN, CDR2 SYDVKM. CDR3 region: CASSFPIDRAGTKNIQYF. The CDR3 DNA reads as TGTGCCAGCAGTTTTCCAATAGACAGGGCGGGGACCAAAAACATTCAGTACTTC.

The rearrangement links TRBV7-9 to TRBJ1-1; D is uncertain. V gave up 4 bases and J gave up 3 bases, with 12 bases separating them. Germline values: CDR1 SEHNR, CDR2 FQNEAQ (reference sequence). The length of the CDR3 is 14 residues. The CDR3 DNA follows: TGTGCCAGCAGCTCAGTTACGGGAGACACTGAAGCTTTCTTT. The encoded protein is CASSSVTGDTEAFF.

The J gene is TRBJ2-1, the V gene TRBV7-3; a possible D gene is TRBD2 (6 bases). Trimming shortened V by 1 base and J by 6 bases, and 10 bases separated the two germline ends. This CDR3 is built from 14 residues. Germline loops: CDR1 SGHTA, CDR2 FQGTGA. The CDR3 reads CASSLMPSANEQFF. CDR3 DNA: TGTGCCAGCAGCTTAATGCCTAGCGCCAATGAGCAGTTCTTC.

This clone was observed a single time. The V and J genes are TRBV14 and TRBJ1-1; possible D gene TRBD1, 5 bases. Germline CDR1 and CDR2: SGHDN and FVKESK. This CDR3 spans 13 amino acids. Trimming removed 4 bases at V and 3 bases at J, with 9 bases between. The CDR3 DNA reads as TGTGCCAGCAGCCTTCGGGGGGACACTGAAGCTTTCTTT. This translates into CASSLRGDTEAFF.

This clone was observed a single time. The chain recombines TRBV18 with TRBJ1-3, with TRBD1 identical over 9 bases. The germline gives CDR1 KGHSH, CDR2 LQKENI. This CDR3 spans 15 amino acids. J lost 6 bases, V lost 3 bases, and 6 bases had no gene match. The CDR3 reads CASSPRDRVENTIYF. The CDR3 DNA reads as TGTGCCAGCTCACCTCGGGACAGGGTGGAAAACACCATATATTTT.

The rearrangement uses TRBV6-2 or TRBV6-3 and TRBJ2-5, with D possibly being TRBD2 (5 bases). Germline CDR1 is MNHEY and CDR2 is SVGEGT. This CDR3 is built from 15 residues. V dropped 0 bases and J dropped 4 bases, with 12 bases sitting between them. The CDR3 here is CASSYSSRLPETQYF. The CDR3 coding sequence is TGTGCCAGCAGTTACTCGTCCAGACTACCAGAGACCCAGTACTTC.

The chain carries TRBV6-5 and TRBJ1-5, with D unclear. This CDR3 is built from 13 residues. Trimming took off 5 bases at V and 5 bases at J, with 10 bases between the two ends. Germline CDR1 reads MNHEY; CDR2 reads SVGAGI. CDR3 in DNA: TGTGCCAGCAGTCCGGGTATGGATCAGCCCCAGCATTTT. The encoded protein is CASSPGMDQPQHF.

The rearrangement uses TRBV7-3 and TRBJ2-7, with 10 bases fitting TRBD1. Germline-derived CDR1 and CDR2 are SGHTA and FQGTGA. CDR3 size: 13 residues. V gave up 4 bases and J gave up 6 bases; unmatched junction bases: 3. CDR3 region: CASSSGQGTEQYF. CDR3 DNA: TGTGCCAGCAGCTCGGGACAGGGGACCGAGCAGTACTTC.

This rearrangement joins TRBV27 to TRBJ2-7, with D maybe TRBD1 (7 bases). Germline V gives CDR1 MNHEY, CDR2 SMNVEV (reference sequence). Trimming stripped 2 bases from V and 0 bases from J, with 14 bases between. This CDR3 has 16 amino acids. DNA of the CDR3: TGTGCCAGCAGTTTAGCGGGGACAGTGGGCTCCTACGAGCAGTACTTC. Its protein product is CASSLAGTVGSYEQYF.

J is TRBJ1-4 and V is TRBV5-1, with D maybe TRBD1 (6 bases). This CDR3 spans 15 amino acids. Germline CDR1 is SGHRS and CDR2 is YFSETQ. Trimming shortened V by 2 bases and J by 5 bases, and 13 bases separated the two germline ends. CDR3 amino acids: CASSFGPTGNEKLFF. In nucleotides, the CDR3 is TGCGCCAGCAGCTTTGGGCCAACAGGGAATGAAAAACTGTTTTTT.

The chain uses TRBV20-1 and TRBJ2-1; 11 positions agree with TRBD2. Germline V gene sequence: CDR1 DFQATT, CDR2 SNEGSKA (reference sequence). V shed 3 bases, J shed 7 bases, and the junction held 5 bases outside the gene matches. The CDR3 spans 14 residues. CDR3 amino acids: CSASAGLAANEQFF. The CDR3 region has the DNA TGCAGTGCTAGTGCGGGACTAGCGGCAAATGAGCAGTTCTTC.